The present T cell receptor (beta chain) was sequenced within a study of blood T cell repertoires in COVID-19. On the study more broadly: Samples came from the United States, Italy and Spain, spanning acute and convalescent COVID-19. Sources were T cells, B-cell-depleted T cells, or PBMCs; the material itself was cDNA or gDNA.

Individuals drawn from under 30 US areas were about 18 to 89 years old. Using immunoSEQ multiplex PCR, the repertoire was profiled, and TCRdb retains in-frame clones only, with some absent. The sample lists roughly 220,000 clones; approximately 92% were seen once. Germline V gene sequence: CDR1 SEHNR, CDR2 FQNEAQ (reference sequence). The V segment lost 3 bases and the J segment 7 bases; nucleotides outside the gene matches: 7. This CDR3 contains 15 residues. The chain has TRBV7-9 and TRBJ1-4; 8 nucleotides line up with TRBD1. Sequenced: PBMCs or T cells enriched from blood (not recorded which). This receptor was obtained from a woman younger than 30 in a cohort exposed to, infected with or recovered from COVID-19 (not recorded which). CDR3 nucleotide sequence: TGTGCCAGCAGCTTGGGGGACAGGCAGAGTGAAAAACTGTTTTTT. This codes for CASSLGDRQSEKLFF.